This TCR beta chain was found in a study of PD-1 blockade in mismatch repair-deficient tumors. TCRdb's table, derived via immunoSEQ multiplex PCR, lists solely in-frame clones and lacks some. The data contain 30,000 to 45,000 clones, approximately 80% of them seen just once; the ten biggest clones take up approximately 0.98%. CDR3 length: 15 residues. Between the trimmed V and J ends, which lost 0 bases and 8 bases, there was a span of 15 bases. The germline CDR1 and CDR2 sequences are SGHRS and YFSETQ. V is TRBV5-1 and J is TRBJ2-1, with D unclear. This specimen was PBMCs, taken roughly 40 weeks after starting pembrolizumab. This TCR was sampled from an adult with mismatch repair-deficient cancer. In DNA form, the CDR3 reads TGCGCCAGCAGCTTGGAATCTGTAGGTCGGGATGAGCAGTTCTTC. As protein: CASSLESVGRDEQFF.